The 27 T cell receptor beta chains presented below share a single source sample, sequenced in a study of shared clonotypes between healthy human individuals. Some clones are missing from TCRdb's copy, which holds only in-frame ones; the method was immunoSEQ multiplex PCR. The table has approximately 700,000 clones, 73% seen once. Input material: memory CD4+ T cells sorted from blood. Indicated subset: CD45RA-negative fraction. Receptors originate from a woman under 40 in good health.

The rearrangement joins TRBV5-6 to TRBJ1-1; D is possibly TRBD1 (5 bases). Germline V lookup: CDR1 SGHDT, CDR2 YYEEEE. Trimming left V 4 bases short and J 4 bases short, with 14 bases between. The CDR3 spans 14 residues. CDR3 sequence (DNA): TGTGCCAGCAGCAAGGGACGGCCGGCCACTGAAGCTTTCTTT. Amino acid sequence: CASSKGRPATEAFF.

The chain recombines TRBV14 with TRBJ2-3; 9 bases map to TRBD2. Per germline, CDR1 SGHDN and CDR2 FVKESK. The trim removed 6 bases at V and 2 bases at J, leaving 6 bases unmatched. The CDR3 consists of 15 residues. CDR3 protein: CASSGASGATDTQYF. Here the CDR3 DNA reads TGTGCCAGCAGTGGAGCTAGCGGGGCCACAGATACGCAGTATTTT.

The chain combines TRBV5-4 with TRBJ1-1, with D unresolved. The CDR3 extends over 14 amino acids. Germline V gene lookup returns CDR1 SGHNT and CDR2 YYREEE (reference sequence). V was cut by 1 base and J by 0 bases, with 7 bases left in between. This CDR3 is CASSLFSLNTEAFF. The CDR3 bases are TGTGCCAGCAGCTTGTTCAGTTTGAACACTGAAGCTTTCTTT.

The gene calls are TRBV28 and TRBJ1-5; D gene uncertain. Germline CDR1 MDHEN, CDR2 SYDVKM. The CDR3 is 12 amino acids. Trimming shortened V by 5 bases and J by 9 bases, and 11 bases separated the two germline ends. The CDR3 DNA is TGTGCCAGCAGTCCACTGATCGGGCCCCAGCATTTT. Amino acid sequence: CASSPLIGPQHF.

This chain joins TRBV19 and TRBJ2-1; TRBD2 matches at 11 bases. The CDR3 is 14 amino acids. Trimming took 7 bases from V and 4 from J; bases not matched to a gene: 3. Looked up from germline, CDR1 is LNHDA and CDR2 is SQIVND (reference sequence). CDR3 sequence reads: CASKTSGRYNEQFF. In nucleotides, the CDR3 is TGTGCCAGTAAAACTAGCGGGAGATACAATGAGCAGTTCTTC.

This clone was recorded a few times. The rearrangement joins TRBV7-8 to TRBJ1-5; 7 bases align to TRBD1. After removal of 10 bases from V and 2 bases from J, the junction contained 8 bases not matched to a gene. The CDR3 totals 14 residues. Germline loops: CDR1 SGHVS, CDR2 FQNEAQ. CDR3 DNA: TGTGCCACACGACAGGGTCGTGGCAATCAGCCCCAGCATTTT. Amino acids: CATRQGRGNQPQHF.

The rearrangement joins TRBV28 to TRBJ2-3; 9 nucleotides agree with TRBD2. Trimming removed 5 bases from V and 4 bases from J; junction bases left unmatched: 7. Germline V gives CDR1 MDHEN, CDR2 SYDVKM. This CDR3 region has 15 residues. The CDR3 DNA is TGTGCCAGCAGTCTCCTAGCGGGAATCGCAGATACGCAGTATTTT. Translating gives CASSLLAGIADTQYF.

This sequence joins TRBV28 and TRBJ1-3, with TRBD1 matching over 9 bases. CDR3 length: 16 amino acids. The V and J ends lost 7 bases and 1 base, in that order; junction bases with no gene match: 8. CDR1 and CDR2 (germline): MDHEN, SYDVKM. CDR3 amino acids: CASIQQGALSGNTIYF. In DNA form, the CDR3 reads TGTGCCAGCATCCAACAGGGGGCCCTTTCTGGAAACACCATATATTTT.

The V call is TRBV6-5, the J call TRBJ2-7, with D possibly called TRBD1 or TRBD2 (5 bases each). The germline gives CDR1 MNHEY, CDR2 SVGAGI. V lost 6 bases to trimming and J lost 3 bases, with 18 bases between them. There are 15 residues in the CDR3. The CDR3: CASSRRGTRDYEQYF. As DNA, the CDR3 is TGTGCCAGCAGCCGAAGGGGAACTAGGGACTACGAGCAGTACTTC.

The CDR3 loop is CAISPIETDTQYF. The CDR3 DNA sequence: TGTGCCATCAGTCCGATCGAGACAGATACGCAGTATTTT. The chain uses TRBV10-3 and TRBJ2-3; D uncertain. CDR3 size: 13 residues. The V end lost 5 bases, the J end lost 3 bases, and 9 bases lay between the germline ends. Germline V gene data show CDR1 as ENHRY and CDR2 as SYGVKD.

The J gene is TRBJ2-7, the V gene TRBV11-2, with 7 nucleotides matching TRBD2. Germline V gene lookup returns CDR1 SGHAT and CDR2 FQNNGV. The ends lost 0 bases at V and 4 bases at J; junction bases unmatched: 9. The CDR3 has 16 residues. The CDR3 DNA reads TGTGCCAGCAGCTTAGATCATCTAGCGGCCGAATACGAGCAGTACTTC. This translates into CASSLDHLAAEYEQYF.

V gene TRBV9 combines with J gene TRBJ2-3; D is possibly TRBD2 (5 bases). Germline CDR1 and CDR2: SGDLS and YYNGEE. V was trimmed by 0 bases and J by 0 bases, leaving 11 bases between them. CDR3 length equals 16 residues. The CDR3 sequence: CASSVGSRDSTDTQYF. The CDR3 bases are TGTGCCAGCAGCGTAGGGTCGAGGGATAGCACAGATACGCAGTATTTT.

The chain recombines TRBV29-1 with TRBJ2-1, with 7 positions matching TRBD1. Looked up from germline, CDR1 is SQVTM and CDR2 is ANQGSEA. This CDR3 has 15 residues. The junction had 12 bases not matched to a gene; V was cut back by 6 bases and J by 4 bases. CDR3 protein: CSVRPGTEFYNEQFF. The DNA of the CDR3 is TGCAGCGTCCGTCCCGGGACAGAATTTTACAATGAGCAGTTCTTC.

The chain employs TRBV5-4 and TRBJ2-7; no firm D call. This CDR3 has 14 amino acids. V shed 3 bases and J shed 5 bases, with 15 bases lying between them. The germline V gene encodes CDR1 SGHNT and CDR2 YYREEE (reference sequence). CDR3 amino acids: CASSSNSVGDEQYF. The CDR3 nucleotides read TGTGCCAGCAGCTCTAATTCCGTGGGCGACGAGCAGTACTTC.

In nucleotides, the CDR3 is TGTGCCAGCAGCCTCACCGGAGGTCTTTACAATGAGCAGTTCTTC. Protein: CASSLTGGLYNEQFF. The gene calls are TRBV11-2 and TRBJ2-1; D may be TRBD2 (5 bases). This CDR3 has 15 amino acids. V was clipped by 5 bases and J by 4 bases, with 15 bases between them. CDR1 and CDR2 (germline): SGHAT, FQNNGV.

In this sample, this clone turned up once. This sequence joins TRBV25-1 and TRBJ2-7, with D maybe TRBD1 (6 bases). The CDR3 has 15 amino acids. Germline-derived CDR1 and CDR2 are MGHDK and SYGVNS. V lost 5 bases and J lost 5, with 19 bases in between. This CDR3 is CASSRTQGSFDEQYF. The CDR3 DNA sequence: TGTGCCAGCAGTAGGACACAGGGAAGTTTTGACGAGCAGTACTTC.

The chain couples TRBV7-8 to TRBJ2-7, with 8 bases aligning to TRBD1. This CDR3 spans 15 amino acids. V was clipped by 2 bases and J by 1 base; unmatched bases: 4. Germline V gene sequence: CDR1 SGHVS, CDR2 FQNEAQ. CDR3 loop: CASSLRTGSSYEQYF. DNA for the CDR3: TGTGCCAGCAGCTTAAGGACAGGGAGTTCCTACGAGCAGTACTTC. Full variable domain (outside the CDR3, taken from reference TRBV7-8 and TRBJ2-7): GAGVSQSPRYKVAKRGQDVALRCDPISGHVSLFWYQQALGQGPEFLTYFQNEAQLDKSGLPSDRFFAERPEGSVSTLKIQRTQQEDSAVYLCASSLRTGSSYEQYFGPGTRLTVT.

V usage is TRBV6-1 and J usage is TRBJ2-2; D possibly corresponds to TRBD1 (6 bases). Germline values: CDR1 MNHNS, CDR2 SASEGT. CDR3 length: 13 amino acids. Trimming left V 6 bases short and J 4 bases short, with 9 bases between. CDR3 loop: CASRTTGTGELFF. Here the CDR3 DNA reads TGTGCCAGCAGGACGACAGGCACCGGGGAGCTGTTTTTT.

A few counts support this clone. CDR3 protein: CASSRPQGNEQYF. In DNA form, the CDR3 reads TGTGCCAGCTCGCGGCCACAGGGGAATGAGCAGTACTTC. This chain joins TRBV18 and TRBJ2-7; TRBD1 matches at 7 bases. CDR3 length: 13 residues. Germline V CDR1 and CDR2: KGHSH, LQKENI. V gave up 6 bases and J gave up 7 bases; unmatched junction bases: 9.

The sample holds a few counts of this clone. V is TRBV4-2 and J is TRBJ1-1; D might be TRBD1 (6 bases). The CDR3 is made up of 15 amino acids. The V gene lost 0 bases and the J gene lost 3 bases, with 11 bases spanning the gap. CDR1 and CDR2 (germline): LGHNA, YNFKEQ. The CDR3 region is CASSQDVRGDTEAFF. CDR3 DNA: TGTGCCAGCAGCCAAGATGTAAGGGGGGACACTGAAGCTTTCTTT.

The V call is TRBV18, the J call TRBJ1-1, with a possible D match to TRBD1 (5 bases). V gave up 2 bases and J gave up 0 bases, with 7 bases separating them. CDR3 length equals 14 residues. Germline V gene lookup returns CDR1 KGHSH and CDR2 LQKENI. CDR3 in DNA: TGTGCCAGCTCACCAGGGACGGTGAACACTGAAGCTTTCTTT. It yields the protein CASSPGTVNTEAFF.

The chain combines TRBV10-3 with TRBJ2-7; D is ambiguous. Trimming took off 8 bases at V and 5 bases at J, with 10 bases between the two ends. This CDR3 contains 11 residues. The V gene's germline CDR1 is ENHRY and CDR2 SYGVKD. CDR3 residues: CAIGTFDEQYF. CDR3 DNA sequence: TGTGCCATCGGAACTTTCGACGAGCAGTACTTC.

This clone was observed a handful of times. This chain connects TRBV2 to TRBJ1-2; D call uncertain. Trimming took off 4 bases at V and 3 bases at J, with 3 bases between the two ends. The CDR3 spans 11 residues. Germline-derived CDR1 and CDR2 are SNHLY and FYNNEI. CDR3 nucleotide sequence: TGTGCCAGCAGTGCCCACTATGGCTACACCTTC. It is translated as CASSAHYGYTF.

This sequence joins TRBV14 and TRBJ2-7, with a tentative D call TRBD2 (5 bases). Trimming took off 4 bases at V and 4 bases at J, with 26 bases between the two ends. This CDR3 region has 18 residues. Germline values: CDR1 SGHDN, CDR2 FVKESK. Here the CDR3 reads CASSPPLRPHPGVYEQYF. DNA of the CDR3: TGTGCCAGCAGCCCCCCCCTTCGTCCCCACCCCGGGGTATACGAGCAGTACTTC.

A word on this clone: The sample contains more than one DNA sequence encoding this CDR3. This CDR3 reads CASSEGHEQYF. The DNA of the CDR3 is TGTGCCAGCAGTGAGGGTCACGAGCAGTACTTC. V gene TRBV25-1 combines with J gene TRBJ2-7; D remains unclear. Germline V gene lookup returns CDR1 MGHDK and CDR2 SYGVNS. The CDR3 extends over 11 amino acids. Deletions cut 3 bases from V and 5 bases from J, with 5 bases between.

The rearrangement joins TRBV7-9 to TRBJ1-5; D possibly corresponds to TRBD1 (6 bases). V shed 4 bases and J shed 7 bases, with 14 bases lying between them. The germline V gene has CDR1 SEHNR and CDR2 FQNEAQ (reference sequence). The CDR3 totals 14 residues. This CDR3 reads CASSSTGYGQPQHF. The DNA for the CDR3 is TGTGCCAGCAGCTCAACAGGGTATGGCCAGCCCCAGCATTTT. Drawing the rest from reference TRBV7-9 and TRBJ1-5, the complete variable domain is DTGVSQNPRHKITKRGQNVTFRCDPISEHNRLYWYRQTLGQGPEFLTYFQNEAQLEKSRLLSDRFSAERPKGSFSTLEIQRTEQGDSAMYLCASSSTGYGQPQHFGDGTRLSIL.

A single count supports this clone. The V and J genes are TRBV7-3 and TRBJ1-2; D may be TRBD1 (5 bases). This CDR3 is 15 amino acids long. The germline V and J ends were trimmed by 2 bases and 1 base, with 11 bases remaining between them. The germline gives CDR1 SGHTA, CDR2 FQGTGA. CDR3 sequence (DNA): TGTGCCAGCAGCTTATCTGGGGGGAGTAACTATGGCTACACCTTC. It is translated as CASSLSGGSNYGYTF.